The clone carrying this T cell receptor (beta chain) was counted many times. The antigen is undetermined. The CDR3 is 15 residues long. Germline lookup yields CDR1 LGHNA and CDR2 YNFKEQ. V was trimmed by 0 bases and J by 4 bases, leaving 12 bases between them. These data come from a study of response to subunit inactivated influenza vaccine. General study results and limits: Authors suggested that a seasonal influenza vaccination recruits few new T cells each time.

One entry per CDR3 protein results from TCRdb running MiXCR on the RT-PCR reads. The table includes 500,000 to 550,000 distinct CDR3 sequences, around 7.7% detected once. The sequenced sample was PBMCs from blood, obtained roughly 24 months after vaccination. This sequence was found in a man between 50 and 69 years old who received an inactivated influenza vaccine. The gene calls are TRBV4-2 and TRBJ2-5; possibly TRBD1 or TRBD2 for D (5 bases each). In nucleotides, the CDR3 is TGTGCCAGCAGCCAAGATCGGGACGGGCCAGAGACCCAGTACTTC. Protein product: CASSQDRDGPETQYF.